These 13 T cell receptor beta chains originate from one sample sequenced in a study of control samples from healthy donors and cancer patients. This table comes from immunoSEQ multiplex PCR, and its TCRdb copy is limited to in-frame clones, with some not included. The repertoire consists of about 95,000 clones, with around four fifths occurring once and the leading ten covering roughly 19%. Sequenced sample: blood. These receptors all come from a man in his thirties or forties in good health.

This clone was picked up one time. This chain joins TRBV5-6 and TRBJ2-5; 9 bases are shared with TRBD2. The V segment lost 0 bases and the J segment 6 bases; nucleotides outside the gene matches: 9. Germline CDR1 SGHDT, CDR2 YYEEEE. The CDR3 loop spans 16 amino acids. The CDR3 DNA reads TGTGCCAGCAGCTTGGAGGGCGGGGGGGCCGGAAAGACCCAGTACTTC. This encodes CASSLEGGGAGKTQYF.

This chain uses TRBV5-4 with TRBJ2-7; possibly TRBD1 or TRBD2 for D (5 bases each). Germline V gene data show CDR1 as SGHNT and CDR2 as YYREEE (reference sequence). The V end lost 4 bases, the J end lost 0 bases, and 11 bases lay between the germline ends. CDR3 length equals 14 residues. The CDR3 here is CASSRDRSSYEQYF. The CDR3 DNA is TGTGCCAGCAGCAGGGACCGGAGCTCCTACGAGCAGTACTTC.

In DNA, the CDR3 is TGCGCCAGCAGCTTGGCGGGGAGGGGAGAGACCCAGTACTTC. It translates to CASSLAGRGETQYF. The chain links TRBV5-1 to TRBJ2-5, with 7 positions matching TRBD2. There are 14 residues in the CDR3. V shed 0 bases, J shed 4 bases, and the junction held 3 bases outside the gene matches. The germline CDR1 and CDR2 sequences are SGHRS and YFSETQ.

This clone was observed a few times. The chain joins TRBV6-5 to TRBJ1-1; 8 bases are shared with TRBD1. V shed 9 bases and J 4 bases; nucleotides not matched to a gene: 1. The germline gives CDR1 MNHEY, CDR2 SVGAGI. The CDR3 is 11 residues long. Here the CDR3 DNA reads TGTGCCAGTCAGGGGGCCACTGAAGCTTTCTTT. It codes for CASQGATEAFF.

The rearrangement joins TRBV14 to TRBJ2-1; 8 positions agree with TRBD1. V lost 0 bases, J lost 9 bases, and 4 bases stayed unmatched. Germline values: CDR1 SGHDN, CDR2 FVKESK. CDR3 length equals 14 residues. The CDR3 loop is CASSQDYRGAEQFF. The CDR3 region has the DNA TGTGCCAGCAGCCAAGATTACAGGGGGGCTGAGCAGTTCTTC.

J is TRBJ1-4 and V is TRBV12-5; tentatively, D is TRBD1 (5 bases). Trimming cost V 3 bases and J 7 bases, with 18 bases left between them. Looked up from germline, CDR1 is LGHNT and CDR2 is FRNRAP. This CDR3 is built from 16 residues. CDR3 amino acids: CASGLTTVGDIEKLFF. The CDR3 region has the DNA TGTGCTAGTGGTTTAACAACTGTGGGGGATATTGAAAAACTGTTTTTT.

This chain connects TRBV30 to TRBJ1-6; 7 bases agree with TRBD1. The V gene end was trimmed by 3 bases and the J gene end by 7 bases; junction bases not matched to a gene: 12. Germline CDR1 is GTSNPN and CDR2 is SVGIG (reference sequence). CDR3 size: 16 residues. The CDR3 DNA reads as TGTGCCTGGAGCTCAGTGACGGGACAGATCAATTCACCCCTCCACTTT. As protein: CAWSSVTGQINSPLHF.

The chain couples TRBV29-1 to TRBJ2-3; 11 bases fit TRBD1. The V gene's germline CDR1 is SQVTM and CDR2 ANQGSEA. The CDR3 length is 14 residues. CDR3 in amino acids: CGGLRTGGIDTQYF. As DNA, the CDR3 is TGCGGGGGCCTGAGGACAGGGGGCATTGATACGCAGTATTTT.

This clone was counted once. The rearrangement links TRBV7-2 to TRBJ2-7; the D gene is possibly TRBD2 (6 bases). The CDR3 totals 15 residues. V lost 0 bases to trimming and J lost 2 bases, with 11 bases between them. CDR1 SGHTA and CDR2 FQGNSA come from the germline V gene. In DNA form, the CDR3 reads TGTGCCAGCAGCTTAGCGGGGGGACCCACCTACGAGCAGTACTTC. Its protein is CASSLAGGPTYEQYF.

The chain carries TRBV7-9 and TRBJ1-2; 8 nucleotides align to TRBD1. Germline V CDR1 and CDR2: SEHNR, FQNEAQ (reference sequence). With 5 bases clipped from V and 6 bases from J, the junction kept 2 bases outside the gene matches. The CDR3 is made up of 12 amino acids. CDR3 coding DNA: TGTGCCAGCAGCCTACAGGGGGATGGCTACACCTTC. It is translated as CASSLQGDGYTF.

The J gene is TRBJ2-1, the V gene TRBV5-4, with 10 positions matching TRBD1. V shed 5 bases and J 8 bases; nucleotides not matched to a gene: 10. CDR3 size: 15 residues. Germline CDR1 SGHNT, CDR2 YYREEE (reference sequence). The CDR3 sequence is CASSLPRDRGDEQFF. The CDR3, as DNA: TGTGCCAGCAGTTTACCCCGGGACAGGGGCGATGAGCAGTTCTTC.

The chain couples TRBV6-5 to TRBJ2-7; D is possibly TRBD1 (6 bases). Trimming cost V 10 bases and J 5 bases, with 12 bases left between them. Germline V gene lookup returns CDR1 MNHEY and CDR2 SVGAGI. CDR3 length equals 11 residues. The CDR3 reads CATTAGDEQYF. CDR3 nucleotides: TGTGCCACCACCGCAGGGGACGAGCAGTACTTC.

The J gene is TRBJ1-4, the V gene TRBV6-5, with no clear D. CDR3 length equals 15 residues. Trimming removed 5 bases from V and 6 bases from J, with 16 bases in between. The V gene's germline CDR1 is MNHEY and CDR2 SVGAGI. The CDR3 region is CASSKTDTTYEKLFF. CDR3 nucleotides: TGTGCCAGCAGTAAAACTGACACAACGTATGAAAAACTGTTTTTT.